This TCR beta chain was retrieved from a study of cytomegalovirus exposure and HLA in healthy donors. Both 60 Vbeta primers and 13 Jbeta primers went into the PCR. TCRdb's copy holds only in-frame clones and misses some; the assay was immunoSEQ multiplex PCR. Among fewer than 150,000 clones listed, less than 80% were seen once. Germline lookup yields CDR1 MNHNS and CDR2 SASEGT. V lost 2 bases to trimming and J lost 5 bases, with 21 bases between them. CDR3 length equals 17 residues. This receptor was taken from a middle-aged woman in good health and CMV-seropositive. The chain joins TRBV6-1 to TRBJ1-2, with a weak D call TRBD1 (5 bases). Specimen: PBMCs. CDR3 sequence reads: CASSERGGALIFYGYTF. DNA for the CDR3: TGTGCCAGCAGTGAACGGGGAGGGGCCCTCATTTTTTATGGCTACACCTTC.